The clone carrying this T cell receptor beta chain was seen a single time. What it recognizes is unknown. The sample holds other DNA sequences that translate to the same CDR3. Produced via immunoSEQ multiplex PCR; TCRdb's table is partial and in-frame only. The data show roughly 350,000 clones, with roughly 90% seen just once and around 4.5% held by the top ten. The data were obtained in a study of Ad26.COV2.S vaccination and SARS-CoV-2 variants. Study as a whole: Donor was assigned to the Ad26.COV2.S arm of trial COV1001. The vaccine Ad26.COV2.S was put into the muscle once, or twice with 56 days between.

Treatment reported: around 19 received Ad26.COV2.S at low or high dose, single or two shots; about 5 received placebo; per-sample allocation not given. Sample collection was performed on day 63 after the first vaccine or placebo injection. The CDR3 totals 11 residues. The germline V gene has CDR1 GTSNPN and CDR2 SVGIG (reference sequence). V dropped 1 base and J dropped 3 bases, with 4 bases sitting between them. Overall study findings and caveats: Vaccine recipients and placebo recipients showed similar non-spike TCR breadth. Reportedly, spike-specific CD8+ and CD4+ T cell responses achieved substantial breadth once vaccination had taken place.

The material was peripheral blood, obtained in a trial of Ad26.COV2.S vaccine versus placebo. This chain links TRBV30 with TRBJ2-7; D call uncertain. The clonotype comes from a person between 18 and 59 years old who received the Ad26.COV2.S COVID-19 vaccine or a placebo. In DNA, the CDR3 is TGTGCCTGGAGTGACAGCTACGAGCAGTACTTC. It yields the protein CAWSDSYEQYF.